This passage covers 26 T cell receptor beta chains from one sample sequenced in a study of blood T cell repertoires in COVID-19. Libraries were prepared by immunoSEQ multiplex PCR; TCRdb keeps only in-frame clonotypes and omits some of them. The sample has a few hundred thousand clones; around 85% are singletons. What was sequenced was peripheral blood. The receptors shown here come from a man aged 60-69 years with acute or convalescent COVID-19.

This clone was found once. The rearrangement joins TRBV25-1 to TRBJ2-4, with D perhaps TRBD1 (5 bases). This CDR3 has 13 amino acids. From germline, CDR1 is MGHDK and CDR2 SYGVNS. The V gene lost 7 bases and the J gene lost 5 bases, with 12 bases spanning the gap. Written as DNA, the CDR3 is TGTGCCAGCAAAGGCAGGGTGGAAAACATTCAGTACTTC. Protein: CASKGRVENIQYF.

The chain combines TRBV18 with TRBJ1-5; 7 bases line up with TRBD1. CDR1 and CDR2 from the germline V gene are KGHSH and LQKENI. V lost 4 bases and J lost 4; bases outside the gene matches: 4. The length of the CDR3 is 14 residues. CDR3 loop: CASSQGTANQPQHF. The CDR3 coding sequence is TGTGCCAGCTCACAGGGGACAGCTAATCAGCCCCAGCATTTT.

The CDR3 reads CASNRQGPNSPLHF. CDR3 nucleotides: TGTGCCAGCAACCGACAGGGGCCTAATTCACCCCTCCACTTT. The J gene is TRBJ1-6, the V gene TRBV2, with 8 nucleotides matching TRBD1. V lost 7 bases, J lost 6 bases, and 5 bases stayed unmatched. CDR1 and CDR2 (germline): SNHLY, FYNNEI. The CDR3 is made up of 14 amino acids.

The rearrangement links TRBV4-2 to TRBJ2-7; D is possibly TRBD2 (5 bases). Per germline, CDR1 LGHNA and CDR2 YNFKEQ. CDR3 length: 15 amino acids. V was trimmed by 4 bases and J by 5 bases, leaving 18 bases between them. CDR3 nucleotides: TGTGCCAGCAGCCTTTCCTTTGAGGGTAGCCACGAGCAGTACTTC. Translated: CASSLSFEGSHEQYF.

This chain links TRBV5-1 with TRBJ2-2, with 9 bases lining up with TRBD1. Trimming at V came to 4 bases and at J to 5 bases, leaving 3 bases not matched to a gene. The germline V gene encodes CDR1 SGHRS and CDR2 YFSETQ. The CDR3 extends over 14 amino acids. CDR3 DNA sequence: TGCGCCAGCAGCGCGGGACAGGGAACCGGGGAGCTGTTTTTT. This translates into CASSAGQGTGELFF. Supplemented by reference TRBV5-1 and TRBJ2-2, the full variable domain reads KAGVTQTPRYLIKTRGQQVTLSCSPISGHRSVSWYQQTPGQGLQFLFEYFSETQRNKGNFPGRFSGRQFSNSRSEMNVSTLELGDSALYLCASSAGQGTGELFFGEGSRLTVL.

The chain's CDR3 is CASRGTSGTWGELFF. The CDR3, as DNA: TGTGCCAGCAGGGGGACTAGCGGGACATGGGGGGAGCTGTTTTTT. The chain has TRBV2 and TRBJ2-2, with 13 positions matching TRBD2. The germline gives CDR1 SNHLY, CDR2 FYNNEI. CDR3 length equals 15 residues. The trim removed 6 bases at V and 8 bases at J, leaving 6 bases unmatched.

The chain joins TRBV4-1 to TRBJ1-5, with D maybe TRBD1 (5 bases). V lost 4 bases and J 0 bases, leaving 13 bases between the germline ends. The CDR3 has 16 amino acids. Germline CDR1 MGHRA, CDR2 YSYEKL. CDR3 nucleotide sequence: TGCGCCAGCAGCCTGCGGACACACAATAGCAATCAGCCCCAGCATTTT. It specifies CASSLRTHNSNQPQHF.

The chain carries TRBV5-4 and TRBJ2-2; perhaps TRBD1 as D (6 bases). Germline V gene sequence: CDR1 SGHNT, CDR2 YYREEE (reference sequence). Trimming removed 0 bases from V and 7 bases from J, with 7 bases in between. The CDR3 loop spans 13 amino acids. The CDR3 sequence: CASSLVGGGELFF. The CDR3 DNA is TGTGCCAGCAGCTTGGTAGGGGGCGGGGAGCTGTTTTTT.

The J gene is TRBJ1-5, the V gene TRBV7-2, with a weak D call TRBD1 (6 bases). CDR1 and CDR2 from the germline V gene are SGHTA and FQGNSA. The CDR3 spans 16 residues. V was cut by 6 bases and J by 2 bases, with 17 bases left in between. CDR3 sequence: CASSHGGDTRNQPQHF. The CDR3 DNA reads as TGTGCCAGCAGTCATGGGGGGGACACCCGCAATCAGCCCCAGCATTTT.

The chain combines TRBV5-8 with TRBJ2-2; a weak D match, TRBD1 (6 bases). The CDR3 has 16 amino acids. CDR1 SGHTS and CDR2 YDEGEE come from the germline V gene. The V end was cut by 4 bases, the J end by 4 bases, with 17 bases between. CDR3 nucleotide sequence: TGTGCCAGCAGCCCAGATTGGGGCAGGGGCACCGGGGAGCTGTTTTTT. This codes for CASSPDWGRGTGELFF.

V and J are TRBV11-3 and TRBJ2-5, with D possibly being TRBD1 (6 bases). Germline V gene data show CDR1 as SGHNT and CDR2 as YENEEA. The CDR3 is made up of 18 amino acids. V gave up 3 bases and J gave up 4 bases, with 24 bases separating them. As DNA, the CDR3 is TGTGCCAGCAGCTTGATGTGGGGGCTCGGGGTAGTCGGAGAGACCCAGTACTTC. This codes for CASSLMWGLGVVGETQYF.

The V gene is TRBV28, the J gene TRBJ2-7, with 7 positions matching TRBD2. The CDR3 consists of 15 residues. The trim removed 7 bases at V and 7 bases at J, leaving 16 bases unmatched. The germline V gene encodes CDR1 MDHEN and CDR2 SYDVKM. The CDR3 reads CASKALAGELREQYF. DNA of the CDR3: TGTGCCAGCAAAGCCCTGGCGGGAGAATTGAGGGAGCAGTACTTC.

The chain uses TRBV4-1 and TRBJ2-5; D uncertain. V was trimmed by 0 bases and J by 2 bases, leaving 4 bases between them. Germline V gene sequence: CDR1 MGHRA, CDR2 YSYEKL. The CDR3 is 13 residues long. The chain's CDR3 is CASSQEYQETQYF. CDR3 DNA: TGCGCCAGCAGCCAAGAATATCAAGAGACCCAGTACTTC.

CDR3 amino acids: CAVTGGEVGTDTQYF. CDR3 nucleotides: TGTGCCGTAACCGGGGGGGAGGTGGGCACAGATACGCAGTATTTT. The V and J genes are TRBV10-3 and TRBJ2-3; 8 bases line up with TRBD2. The CDR3 extends over 15 amino acids. Germline trimming cut 11 bases from V and 1 base from J; bases unmatched to any gene: 11. From germline, CDR1 is ENHRY and CDR2 SYGVKD.

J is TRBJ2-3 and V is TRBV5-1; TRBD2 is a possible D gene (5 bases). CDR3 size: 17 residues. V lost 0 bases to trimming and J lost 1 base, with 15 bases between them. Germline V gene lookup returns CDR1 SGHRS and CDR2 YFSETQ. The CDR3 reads CASSLGQGRMGTDTQYF. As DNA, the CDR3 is TGCGCCAGCAGCTTGGGCCAAGGGAGAATGGGCACAGATACGCAGTATTTT.

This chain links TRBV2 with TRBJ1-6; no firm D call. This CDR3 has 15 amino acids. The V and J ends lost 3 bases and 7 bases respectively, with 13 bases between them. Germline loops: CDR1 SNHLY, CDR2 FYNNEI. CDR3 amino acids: CASSDFPGSNSPLHF. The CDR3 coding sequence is TGTGCCAGCAGTGACTTTCCGGGTTCAAATTCACCCCTCCACTTT.

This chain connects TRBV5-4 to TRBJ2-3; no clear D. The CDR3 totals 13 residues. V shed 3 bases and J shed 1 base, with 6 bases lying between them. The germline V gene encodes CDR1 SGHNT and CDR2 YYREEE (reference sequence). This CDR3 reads CASSSGGTDTQYF. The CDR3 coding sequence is TGTGCCAGCAGCTCAGGCGGCACAGATACGCAGTATTTT.

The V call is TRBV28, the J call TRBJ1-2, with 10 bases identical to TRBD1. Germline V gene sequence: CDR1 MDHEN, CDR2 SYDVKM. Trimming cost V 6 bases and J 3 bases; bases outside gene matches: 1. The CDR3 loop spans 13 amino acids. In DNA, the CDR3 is TGTGCCAGCAGGACAGGGGGCGACTATGGCTACACCTTC. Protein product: CASRTGGDYGYTF.

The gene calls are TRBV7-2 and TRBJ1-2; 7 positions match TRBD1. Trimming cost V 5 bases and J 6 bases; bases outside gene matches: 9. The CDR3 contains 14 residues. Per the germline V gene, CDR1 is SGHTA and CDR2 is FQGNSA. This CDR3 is CASSIRQGSDGYTF. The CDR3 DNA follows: TGTGCCAGCAGCATTAGACAGGGTTCAGATGGCTACACCTTC.

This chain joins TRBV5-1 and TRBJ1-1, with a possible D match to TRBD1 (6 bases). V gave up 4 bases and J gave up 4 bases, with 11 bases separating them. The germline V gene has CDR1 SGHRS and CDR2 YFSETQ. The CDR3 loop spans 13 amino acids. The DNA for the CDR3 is TGCGCCAGCAGCCTACAGGGATTCACTGAAGCTTTCTTT. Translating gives CASSLQGFTEAFF.

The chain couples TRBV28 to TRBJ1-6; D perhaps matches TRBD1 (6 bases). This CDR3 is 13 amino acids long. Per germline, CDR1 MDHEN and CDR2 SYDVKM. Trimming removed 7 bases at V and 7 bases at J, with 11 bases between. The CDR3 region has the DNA TGTGCCAGCACCAAAAGGGGGAATTCACCCCTCCACTTT. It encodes CASTKRGNSPLHF.

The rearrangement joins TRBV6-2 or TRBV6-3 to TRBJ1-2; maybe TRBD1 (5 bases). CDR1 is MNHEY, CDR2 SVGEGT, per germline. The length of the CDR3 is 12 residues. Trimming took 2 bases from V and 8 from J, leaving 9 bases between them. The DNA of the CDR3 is TGTGCCAGCAGTTACCTCAGGGAAGGCTACACCTTC. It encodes CASSYLREGYTF.

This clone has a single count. The CDR3 nucleotides read TGTGCCAGCACCAGGGGACCAGGGAACACTGAAGCTTTCTTT. Translating gives CASTRGPGNTEAFF. The chain employs TRBV9 and TRBJ1-1, with a tentative D call TRBD1 (6 bases). Germline CDR1 SGDLS, CDR2 YYNGEE. V was clipped by 6 bases and J by 1 base, with 13 bases between them. The CDR3 contains 14 residues.

The CDR3 loop reads CASSLMAGGADTQYF. CDR3 DNA sequence: TGTGCCAGCAGTTTAATGGCGGGAGGAGCAGATACGCAGTATTTT. V is TRBV27 and J is TRBJ2-3, with 8 bases lining up with TRBD2. The CDR3 totals 15 residues. Germline V CDR1 and CDR2: MNHEY, SMNVEV (reference sequence). With 2 bases clipped from V and 4 bases from J, the junction kept 5 bases outside the gene matches.

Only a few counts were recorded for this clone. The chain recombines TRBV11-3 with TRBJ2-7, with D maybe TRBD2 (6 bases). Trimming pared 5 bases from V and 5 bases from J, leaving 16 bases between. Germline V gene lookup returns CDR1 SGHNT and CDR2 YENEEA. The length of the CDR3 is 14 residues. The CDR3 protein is CASSMVAGSDEQYF. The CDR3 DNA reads TGTGCCAGCAGCATGGTGGCGGGGAGCGACGAGCAGTACTTC.

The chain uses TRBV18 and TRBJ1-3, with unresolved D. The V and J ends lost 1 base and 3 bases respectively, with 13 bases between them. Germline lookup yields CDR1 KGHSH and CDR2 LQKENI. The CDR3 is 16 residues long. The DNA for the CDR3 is TGTGCCAGCTCACCACGTACAGCAACCTATGGAAACACCATATATTTT. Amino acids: CASSPRTATYGNTIYF.